One sample yielded the 19 T cell receptor beta chains listed below, sequenced in a study of tumor-infiltrating lymphocytes in localized non-small cell lung cancer. Assay used: immunoSEQ multiplex PCR; TCRdb lists only in-frame clones, some missing. Altogether approximately 21,000 clones are present, nearly 80% being singletons, with the ten largest covering 3% to 3.5%. The specimen sequenced was lung tumor tissue. These receptors were collected from a human donor with non-small cell lung cancer.

This clone was counted only a few times. The V gene is TRBV5-1, the J gene TRBJ1-2; 12 bases match TRBD1. CDR3 size: 11 residues. V was clipped by 7 bases and J by 8 bases; unmatched bases: 0. From germline, CDR1 is SGHRS and CDR2 YFSETQ. This CDR3 reads CASGTGGGYTF. CDR3 DNA: TGCGCCAGCGGGACAGGGGGCGGCTACACCTTC.

CDR3: CASSLADRGTEAFF. As DNA, the CDR3 is TGCGCCAGCAGCTTGGCCGACAGGGGGACTGAAGCTTTCTTT. The rearrangement links TRBV5-1 to TRBJ1-1, with 9 positions matching TRBD1. With 0 bases clipped from V and 5 bases from J, the junction kept 2 bases outside the gene matches. This CDR3 is built from 14 residues. Germline V gene lookup returns CDR1 SGHRS and CDR2 YFSETQ.

This clone was seen a handful of times. The rearrangement links TRBV7-2 to TRBJ1-3, with TRBD1 as a possible D gene (6 bases). Germline assignment: CDR1 SGHTA and CDR2 FQGNSA. V shed 1 base and J shed 0 bases, with 13 bases lying between them. The CDR3 totals 17 residues. The CDR3 bases are TGTGCCAGCAGCTTAGTTCCAGGGGATATCTCTGGAAACACCATATATTTT. The encoded protein is CASSLVPGDISGNTIYF.

The chain is built from TRBV5-4 and TRBJ2-5; 8 bases are a match to TRBD1. Germline V gene sequence: CDR1 SGHNT, CDR2 YYREEE (reference sequence). The CDR3 has 16 amino acids. After removal of 2 bases from V and 2 bases from J, the junction contained 8 bases not matched to a gene. DNA of the CDR3: TGTGCCAGCAGCTTCCCGGACAGGGTCGGACAAGAGACCCAGTACTTC. It specifies CASSFPDRVGQETQYF.

The chain uses TRBV11-2 and TRBJ2-1; no definite D call. Germline CDR1 is SGHAT and CDR2 is FQNNGV. The length of the CDR3 is 14 residues. Between the trimmed V and J ends, which lost 5 bases and 9 bases, there was a span of 17 bases. The CDR3 bases are TGTGCCAGCAGCCTATCTTATGGGAACAGTGAGCAGTTCTTC. Protein: CASSLSYGNSEQFF.

The chain uses TRBV6-6 and TRBJ2-5; D is uncertain. This CDR3 has 14 amino acids. CDR1 and CDR2 (germline): MNHNY, SVGAGI (reference sequence). Trimming stripped 1 base from V and 4 bases from J, with 10 bases between. In DNA form, the CDR3 reads TGTGCCAGCAGTTACTTCCGGGTTGGAGAGACCCAGTACTTC. Encoded protein: CASSYFRVGETQYF.

The chain carries TRBV5-5 and TRBJ1-4; D is unclear. Trimming left V 0 bases short and J 10 bases short, with 4 bases between. The CDR3 spans 11 residues. CDR1 and CDR2 (germline): SGHKS, YYEKEE (reference sequence). The CDR3 coding sequence is TGTGCCAGCAGCTTGGCGGGAAAACTGTTTTTT. Its translation: CASSLAGKLFF.

The J gene is TRBJ2-7, the V gene TRBV11-3, with a tentative D call TRBD1 (6 bases). Trimming took 2 bases from V and 3 from J, leaving 11 bases between them. From germline, CDR1 is SGHNT and CDR2 YENEEA. CDR3 length equals 14 residues. The CDR3 DNA follows: TGTGCCAGCAGCTTATCGGGACAACACTACGAGCAGTACTTC. It encodes CASSLSGQHYEQYF.

The chain combines TRBV7-3 with TRBJ2-4, with TRBD2 as a possible D gene (5 bases). Trimming took 6 bases from V and 5 from J, leaving 11 bases between them. The CDR3 runs to 13 residues. Germline-derived CDR1 and CDR2 are SGHTA and FQGTGA. The CDR3, as DNA: TGTGCCAGCAGTACCGACGGGGAAAACATTCAGTACTTC. It encodes CASSTDGENIQYF.

This chain uses TRBV30 with TRBJ2-5; the D gene could be TRBD1 or TRBD2 (5 bases each). The V and J ends lost 3 bases and 4 bases respectively, with 21 bases between them. This CDR3 spans 16 amino acids. Germline V lookup: CDR1 GTSNPN, CDR2 SVGIG (reference sequence). The CDR3 region is CAWSPSPGTPRETQYF. The CDR3 DNA is TGTGCCTGGAGCCCTTCCCCCGGGACCCCGAGAGAGACCCAGTACTTC.

This chain's CDR3 is CAWSVQGDTQYF. In DNA, the CDR3 is TGTGCCTGGAGTGTGCAAGGGGATACGCAGTATTTT. The genes are TRBV30 and TRBJ2-3, with no clear D. The CDR3 loop spans 12 amino acids. Germline V gene sequence: CDR1 GTSNPN, CDR2 SVGIG (reference sequence). The V and J ends lost 0 bases and 6 bases respectively, with 7 bases between them.

The gene calls are TRBV7-2 and TRBJ2-7, with TRBD2 matching 7 bases. Per the germline V gene, CDR1 is SGHTA and CDR2 is FQGNSA. J gave up 6 bases and V 3 bases, and 2 bases lay outside the gene matches. CDR3 length: 12 amino acids. CDR3 sequence (DNA): TGTGCCAGCAGCTTTGGGGGGGGCGAGCAGTACTTC. Its translation: CASSFGGGEQYF.

The chain is built from TRBV5-6 and TRBJ2-7; D uncertain. This CDR3 comprises 13 residues. Germline CDR1 reads SGHDT; CDR2 reads YYEEEE. Trimming cost V 2 bases and J 1 base, with 7 bases left between them. The CDR3 region has the DNA TGTGCCAGCAGCTTAGAAAGTTCCTACGAGCAGTACTTC. Amino acid sequence: CASSLESSYEQYF. The full variable domain, rest sourced from reference TRBV5-6 and TRBJ2-7, is DAGVTQSPTHLIKTRGQQVTLRCSPKSGHDTVSWYQQALGQGPQFIFQYYEEEERQRGNFPDRFSGHQFPNYSSELNVNALLLGDSALYLCASSLESSYEQYFGPGTRLTVT.

The rearrangement joins TRBV18 to TRBJ2-2; D may be TRBD2 (6 bases). Germline V lookup: CDR1 KGHSH, CDR2 LQKENI. Trimming removed 3 bases at V and 4 bases at J, with 15 bases between. The CDR3 has 16 residues. Here the CDR3 reads CASSPTGVGSTGELFF. For the CDR3, the DNA is TGTGCCAGCTCACCGACGGGAGTGGGGAGCACCGGGGAGCTGTTTTTT.

The J gene is TRBJ1-2, the V gene TRBV4-3, with 8 bases fitting TRBD1. This CDR3 has 17 amino acids. The V gene's germline CDR1 is LGHNA and CDR2 YSLEER. V shed 0 bases, J shed 8 bases, and the junction held 14 bases outside the gene matches. The CDR3 region is CASSQDLGDRPMRGYTF. CDR3 DNA sequence: TGCGCCAGCAGCCAAGATTTAGGGGACAGGCCGATGAGGGGCTACACCTTC.

The chain couples TRBV7-2 to TRBJ2-2; D perhaps matches TRBD2 (6 bases). The CDR3 is made up of 15 amino acids. CDR1 SGHTA and CDR2 FQGNSA come from the germline V gene. The V and J ends lost 3 bases and 4 bases respectively, with 12 bases between them. For the CDR3, the DNA is TGTGCCAGCAGCTTTAGCGGATCGGGCACCGGGGAGCTGTTTTTT. Its protein product is CASSFSGSGTGELFF.

This clone was detected only once. The J gene is TRBJ2-3, the V gene TRBV5-1; 8 bases are shared with TRBD1. Looked up from germline, CDR1 is SGHRS and CDR2 is YFSETQ. The J segment lost 1 base and the V segment lost 4 bases, leaving 5 bases of the junction unmatched. The CDR3 runs to 15 residues. CDR3: CASSLETGGTDTQYF. The CDR3 DNA is TGCGCCAGCAGCCTCGAGACAGGGGGCACAGATACGCAGTATTTT.

This clone was seen once. The chain recombines TRBV19 with TRBJ2-5, with a possible D match to TRBD1 (5 bases). V was cut by 4 bases and J by 6 bases, with 15 bases left in between. The CDR3 totals 14 residues. The germline V gene encodes CDR1 LNHDA and CDR2 SQIVND (reference sequence). For the CDR3, the DNA is TGTGCCAGTAGTACCCAGGGAATCATGAAGACCCAGTACTTC. It specifies CASSTQGIMKTQYF.

The chain links TRBV9 to TRBJ1-3; 7 positions agree with TRBD1. The V segment lost 6 bases and the J segment 2 bases; nucleotides outside the gene matches: 11. Germline-derived CDR1 and CDR2 are SGDLS and YYNGEE. The length of the CDR3 is 16 residues. The CDR3 region has the DNA TGTGCCAGCACTCCCCAAGGGACAGTCACTGGAAACACCATATATTTT. It is translated as CASTPQGTVTGNTIYF. Supplemented by reference TRBV9 and TRBJ1-3, the full variable domain reads DSGVTQTPKHLITATGQRVTLRCSPRSGDLSVYWYQQSLDQGLQFLIQYYNGEERAKGNILERFSAQQFPDLHSELNLSSLELGDSALYFCASTPQGTVTGNTIYFGEGSWLTVV.